Sequencing of this TCR beta chain was carried out in a study of blood T cell repertoires in COVID-19. Per the germline V gene, CDR1 is MNHEY and CDR2 is SVGAGI. Trimming took off 6 bases at V and 7 bases at J, with 10 bases between the two ends. This CDR3 is 11 amino acids long. Participant ages covered roughly 18 to 90 years across 24 US areas. Sequencing used immunoSEQ multiplex PCR; TCRdb keeps in-frame clones, though not all of them. The sample carries around 300,000 clones, around 88% recorded once. This clone was seen only once. The chain has TRBV6-5 and TRBJ2-7; D perhaps matches TRBD2 (5 bases). Material for sequencing was PBMCs or T cells enriched from blood (not recorded which). The receptor was derived from a woman aged 40-49 years who had recovered from COVID-19. CDR3 DNA: TGTGCCAGCAGAATAGAGCGGGAGCAGTACTTC. This sequence encodes CASRIEREQYF.